This entry lists 4 T cell receptor beta chains sequenced from one sample in a study of T cell responses to AZD1222 COVID-19 vaccine. The repertoire was sequenced with immunoSEQ multiplex PCR; TCRdb's copy has only in-frame clones and lacks some. The data hold 120,000 or so clones, with about 92% observed a single time. Specimen: peripheral blood, collected 28 days after the second AZD1222 dose. The receptors stem from an adult who received the AZD1222 COVID-19 vaccine.

The chain links TRBV11-2 to TRBJ1-1; D gene ambiguous. This CDR3 is 12 amino acids long. Trimming cost V 7 bases and J 2 bases, with 8 bases left between them. Germline CDR1 SGHAT, CDR2 FQNNGV. The CDR3 region has the DNA TGTGCCAGCAACCCAACAAACACTGAAGCTTTCTTT. Its protein product is CASNPTNTEAFF.

The chain employs TRBV10-2 and TRBJ2-3; 7 positions agree with TRBD2. The CDR3 covers 15 residues. The V segment lost 7 bases and the J segment 1 base; nucleotides outside the gene matches: 8. From germline, CDR1 is WSHSY and CDR2 SAAADI. CDR3 sequence: CASTSGGRGTDTQYF. CDR3 in DNA: TGCGCCAGCACTAGCGGCGGCAGGGGCACAGATACGCAGTATTTT.

J is TRBJ2-7 and V is TRBV27; D may be TRBD1 (5 bases). This CDR3 contains 13 residues. Between the trimmed V and J ends, which lost 3 bases and 5 bases, there was a span of 11 bases. Germline CDR1 reads MNHEY; CDR2 reads SMNVEV (reference sequence). The CDR3, as DNA: TGTGCCAGCAGTTTCCAGGGTCCGGACGAGCAGTACTTC. Translated: CASSFQGPDEQYF.

The chain links TRBV4-2 to TRBJ2-3; 7 bases are shared with TRBD2. Germline CDR1 is LGHNA and CDR2 is YNFKEQ. The CDR3 loop spans 20 amino acids. Unmatched junction bases numbered 15, after V lost 0 bases and J lost 0 bases. The CDR3 region has the DNA TGTGCCAGCAGCCAAGATCTAGTAGCGGGCCAACTTACTAGCACAGATACGCAGTATTTT. It specifies CASSQDLVAGQLTSTDTQYF.